The 21 T cell receptor beta chains below come from one sample, sequenced in a study of regulatory T cells in long-lasting Graves disease. To make TCR beta libraries, researchers used iRepertoire HTBI primers and Arm-PCR of CDR3 regions. TCRdb re-derived calls from the multiplex PCR reads in MiXCR, one entry per CDR3 protein. Of hundreds of thousands of distinct CDR3 sequences listed, about 11% were seen once; the top ten hold around 9.3%. Described time point: newly diagnosed GD, antithyroid drugs for less than 3 months. Generation of the TCR library employed RNA extracted from PBMCs. These sequences were also reported in another study, on T cells in Graves' hyperthyroidism and ophthalmopathy.

The specimen comprised peripheral blood mononuclear cells (PBMCs), sampled at new diagnosis, from a patient treated with antithyroid drugs. Receptor source: a woman aged 25 to 39 with Graves disease.

Only a few counts were recorded for this clonotype. Relative to the germline gene, one junction end is altered; a read error may explain this. The V and J genes are TRBV2 and TRBJ2-7; TRBD1 matches at 7 bases. The length of the CDR3 is 14 residues. The germline CDR1 and CDR2 sequences are SNHLY and FYNNEI. CDR3 residues: CSSSEGQALYEQYF. The CDR3 coding sequence is TGTTCCAGCAGTGAAGGACAGGCCCTCTACGAGCAGTACTTC.

The table lists this clonotype with many counts. The gene calls are TRBV2 and TRBJ1-1; TRBD1 agrees at 8 bases. Germline lookup yields CDR1 SNHLY and CDR2 FYNNEI. The CDR3 spans 15 residues. V gave up 5 bases and J gave up 4 bases; unmatched junction bases: 9. CDR3 residues: CASSFRGHVSTEAFF. The CDR3, as DNA: TGTGCCAGCAGTTTCAGGGGGCACGTCAGCACTGAAGCTTTCTTT.

In this sample, this clonotype turned up many times. CDR3 sequence (DNA): TGTGCCAGCAGCGTACACGTTAGTGGCACTGAAGCTTTCTTT. Its translation is CASSVHVSGTEAFF. This chain joins TRBV9 and TRBJ1-1; the D is unclear. The germline V gene has CDR1 SGDLS and CDR2 YYNGEE. V shed 1 base and J shed 4 bases, with 11 bases lying between them. The CDR3 is made up of 14 amino acids.

At least ten counts were recorded for this clonotype. This chain uses TRBV13 with TRBJ2-4; possibly TRBD2 for D (6 bases). This CDR3 has 16 residues. Germline values: CDR1 PRHDT, CDR2 FYEKMQ (reference sequence). V was clipped by 2 bases and J by 0 bases, with 11 bases between them. CDR3 sequence: CASSLSSGVAKNIQYF. In DNA form, the CDR3 reads TGTGCCAGCAGCTTAAGTAGCGGAGTAGCCAAAAACATTCAGTACTTC.

This clonotype was counted between two and nine times. V gene TRBV28 combines with J gene TRBJ2-7; 11 bases align to TRBD1. CDR3 size: 14 residues. V dropped 5 bases and J dropped 2; count of bases not matched to a gene: 2. Looked up from germline, CDR1 is MDHEN and CDR2 is SYDVKM. The CDR3 here is CASSQGQGAYEQYF. The CDR3, as DNA: TGTGCCAGCAGTCAGGGACAGGGGGCCTACGAGCAGTACTTC.

The DNA of the CDR3 is TGTGCCAGTAGTATGGACGCCACAGATACGCAGTATTTT. It translates to CASSMDATDTQYF. The V gene is TRBV19, the J gene TRBJ2-3; D gene unclear. The germline CDR1 and CDR2 sequences are LNHDA and SQIVND (reference sequence). The V end lost 3 bases, the J end lost 2 bases, and 6 bases lay between the germline ends. The CDR3 is 13 amino acids.

This clonotype was observed many times. The gene calls are TRBV19 and TRBJ2-7; the match to TRBD2 covers 9 bases. Germline CDR1 reads LNHDA; CDR2 reads SQIVND (reference sequence). V lost 3 bases and J lost 0; bases outside the gene matches: 6. This CDR3 spans 16 amino acids. The CDR3 here is CASSINLAGYSYEQYF. The CDR3, as DNA: TGTGCCAGTAGTATTAATCTAGCGGGATACTCCTACGAGCAGTACTTC.

The table lists this clonotype with many counts. This chain links TRBV7-9 with TRBJ1-6; the match to TRBD1 covers 7 bases. Trimming removed 6 bases from V and 3 bases from J; junction bases left unmatched: 5. The CDR3 is 15 amino acids. Looked up from germline, CDR1 is SEHNR and CDR2 is FQNEAQ (reference sequence). The CDR3 nucleotides are TGTGCCAGCAGGCAGACAGGGAGCTATAATTCACCCCTCCACTTT. Translating gives CASRQTGSYNSPLHF.

At least ten counts were recorded for this clonotype. The chain employs TRBV2 and TRBJ2-1; 9 bases match TRBD2. Trimming removed 7 bases from V and 5 bases from J; junction bases left unmatched: 12. The germline V gene has CDR1 SNHLY and CDR2 FYNNEI. This CDR3 region has 16 residues. CDR3 nucleotide sequence: TGTGCCAGCACAGACCTGGCTAGCGGGACCCACAATGAGCAGTTCTTC. Encoded protein: CASTDLASGTHNEQFF.

J is TRBJ2-1 and V is TRBV6-1; TRBD2 matches at 11 bases. Unmatched junction bases numbered 7, after V lost 6 bases and J lost 6 bases. The germline V gene has CDR1 MNHNS and CDR2 SASEGT. The length of the CDR3 is 15 residues. The CDR3 protein is CASSLSGGGGNEQFF. CDR3 sequence (DNA): TGTGCCAGCAGCCTTAGCGGGGGGGGCGGCAATGAGCAGTTCTTC.

J is TRBJ1-2 and V is TRBV20-1; D is perhaps TRBD1 (6 bases). CDR1 and CDR2 from the germline V gene are DFQATT and SNEGSKA (reference sequence). Trimming cost V 0 bases and J 7 bases, with 12 bases left between them. The CDR3 is made up of 13 amino acids. CDR3 residues: CSARDGGGSGYTF. CDR3 nucleotide sequence: TGCAGTGCTAGAGATGGGGGGGGCAGTGGCTACACCTTC.

Concerning this clonotype: A much larger clonotype is one base distant, so this may be a read error. This chain uses TRBV12-3 or TRBV12-4 with TRBJ2-1; D possibly uses TRBD1 or TRBD2 (5 bases each). This CDR3 spans 15 amino acids. CDR3 sequence (DNA): TGTGCCAGTGGCCAGGGAGTAAGGTCCTACAATGAGCAGCTCTTC. It codes for CASGQGVRSYNEQLF.

This clonotype came up many times. This chain connects TRBV6-5 to TRBJ2-1; D is possibly TRBD1 (5 bases). Germline CDR1 and CDR2: MNHEY and SVGAGI. The CDR3 loop spans 17 amino acids. The ends were cut back, 1 base at V and 0 bases at J, with 13 bases in the middle. The DNA of the CDR3 is TGTGCCAGCAGTTACTTCGGACATTCAGGCTCCTACAATGAGCAGTTCTTC. It specifies CASSYFGHSGSYNEQFF.

This clonotype showed up just a few times. The J gene is TRBJ1-4, the V gene TRBV4-2, with D unclear. CDR3 length: 16 residues. Germline CDR1 LGHNA, CDR2 YNFKEQ. Trimming stripped 0 bases from V and 10 bases from J, with 18 bases between. CDR3 residues: CASSQDLETRGIKLFF. CDR3 in DNA: TGTGCCAGCAGCCAAGATCTGGAGACAAGAGGCATAAAACTGTTTTTT.

This clonotype was detected ten times or more. This chain uses TRBV6-1 with TRBJ2-1, with 7 bases lining up with TRBD1. CDR1 and CDR2 from the germline V gene are MNHNS and SASEGT. J gave up 7 bases and V 6 bases, and 9 bases lay outside the gene matches. The CDR3 runs to 14 residues. The CDR3 spells CASSWDSSGNEQFF. The CDR3 DNA is TGTGCCAGCAGCTGGGACAGCTCCGGGAATGAGCAGTTCTTC.

The rearrangement links TRBV29-1 to TRBJ1-2, with a possible D match to TRBD1 (5 bases). Looked up from germline, CDR1 is SQVTM and CDR2 is ANQGSEA. The CDR3 totals 13 residues. V was clipped by 7 bases and J by 8 bases, with 20 bases between them. CDR3 loop: CSAEGTTEGGYTF. DNA of the CDR3: TGCAGCGCCGAAGGGACTACCGAAGGCGGCTACACCTTC.

This clonotype was recorded at least ten times. The V call is TRBV20-1, the J call TRBJ2-1; the D is unclear. The V gene's germline CDR1 is DFQATT and CDR2 SNEGSKA (reference sequence). The CDR3 has 14 residues. V was pared by 6 bases and J by 6 bases, with 18 bases between. CDR3 sequence: CSATKAGLTNEQFF. CDR3 DNA: TGCAGTGCCACGAAAGCAGGCCTAACCAATGAGCAGTTCTTC.

Of note for this clonotype: A much larger clone lies one base from this, so it may be a read error. This chain links TRBV7-9 with TRBJ2-5, with a weak D call TRBD1 (6 bases). The CDR3 is 14 residues long. The germline V gene has CDR1 SEHNR and CDR2 FQNEAQ (reference sequence). V lost 4 bases, J lost 2 bases, and 11 bases lay in between. As DNA, the CDR3 is TGTGCCAGCAGCTCCCCAGGGGATCAAGAGACCCAGTACTTC. Translating it yields CASSSPGDQETQYF.

This clonotype was counted at least ten times. J is TRBJ2-5 and V is TRBV12-3 or TRBV12-4, with 7 bases fitting TRBD1. The V gene end was trimmed by 2 bases and the J gene end by 2 bases; junction bases not matched to a gene: 2. The CDR3 runs 14 residues. The CDR3 loop reads CASSLTDRQETQYF. In nucleotides, the CDR3 is TGTGCCAGCAGTTTAACGGACAGGCAAGAGACCCAGTACTTC.

A note on this clonotype: Since a much larger clone is just one base distant, this may be a read error. The genes are TRBV19 and TRBJ2-1, with 8 bases matching TRBD2. CDR1 is LNHDA and CDR2 is SQIVND in the germline V gene (reference sequence). There are 16 residues in the CDR3. The CDR3: CASSIGGLAGYNEQLF. The CDR3 DNA sequence: TGTGCCAGTAGTATAGGAGGGCTAGCGGGCTACAATGAGCAGCTCTTC.

This clonotype was recorded many times. The chain joins TRBV9 to TRBJ1-5; unclear D gene. The germline V and J ends were trimmed by 0 bases and 0 bases, with 4 bases remaining between them. From germline, CDR1 is SGDLS and CDR2 YYNGEE. The CDR3 has 14 amino acids. For the CDR3, the DNA is TGTGCCAGCAGCGTAGGTGATAGCAATCAGCCCCAGCATTTT. It translates to CASSVGDSNQPQHF.